This record covers a single TCR beta chain. The sample originates from a study of control samples from healthy donors and cancer patients. Clones were read by immunoSEQ multiplex PCR, and TCRdb kept only the in-frame ones, dropping some. The sample carries approximately 170,000 clones, 80% to 95% recorded once. Sequenced material: blood. This sequence was found in a woman in her thirties in good health.

The chain's CDR3 is CASPPPGTSGRPAGGEQYF. The CDR3 region has the DNA TGTGCCAGCCCTCCACCCGGGACTAGCGGGAGGCCGGCAGGAGGAGAGCAGTACTTC. The chain couples TRBV28 to TRBJ2-7, with TRBD2 matching 15 bases. This CDR3 is built from 19 residues. V shed 8 bases, J shed 7 bases, and the junction held 21 bases outside the gene matches. The germline gives CDR1 MDHEN, CDR2 SYDVKM. Looking up the rest from reference TRBV28 and TRBJ2-7 gives the full variable domain: DVKVTQSSRYLVKRTGEKVFLECVQDMDHENMFWYRQDPGLGLRLIYFSYDVKMKEKGDIPEGYSVSREKKERFSLILESASTNQTSMYLCASPPPGTSGRPAGGEQYFGPGTRLTVT.